This TCR beta chain was captured by sequencing in a study of T-cell reconstitution after alpha-beta-depleted transplantation in children. Findings and caveats of the study: One year post-transplant, T-cell counts and diversity were largely derived from T cells produced anew.

By proportion, this clonotype is medium-sized (0.01 to 0.1%). Its antigen is not identified. The authors prepared the TCRbeta library with unique molecular identifiers. Each CDR3 protein is one row after TCRdb ran MiXCR on the PCR reads. The data hold approximately 70,000 distinct CDR3 sequences, with approximately 4.4% observed a single time. The receptor was isolated from a boy under two years old who had a stem cell transplant for acute myeloid leukemia, so the T cells may come from the graft donor. The sample here was PBMCs, mostly from graft donor cells, taken 180 days after TCRalphabeta/CD19-depleted stem cell transplant.

The CDR3 protein is CASSHNSGQTATGELFF. The CDR3 nucleotides are TGTGCCAGCAGCCATAACTCGGGACAGACCGCCACCGGGGAGCTGTTTTTT. The chain recombines TRBV3-1 with TRBJ2-2; 7 positions match TRBD1. The CDR3 sequence is 17 residues long. CDR1 is LGHDT and CDR2 is YNNKEL in the germline V gene (reference sequence). The trim removed 3 bases at V and 4 bases at J, leaving 11 bases unmatched.